This is a list of T cell receptor beta chains from one sample in a study of T cell repertoires in cytomegalovirus infection. Antigen specificity for these receptors is unknown. TCRdb reanalysed the reads using MiXCR and keeps one entry per CDR3 protein. The profile shows about 570,000 distinct CDR3 sequences, under 45% of them singletons. The sample consisted of cultured PBMCs, taken from culture after CMV antigen stimulation. The receptor set was obtained from a human donor in good health (CMV status not recorded). Some clones in this sample may be carry-over from other donors' samples. Each CDR3 is given with its conserved first and last residue. A D gene is named only where the DNA matches it firmly. Some rows have no size entry. The others give once, few or many, or a class for an expanded clone.

j_call clone_size d_call v_call cdr3_nt cdr3_aa
TRBJ1-2 . . TRBV7-9 TGTGCCAGCTACTCATCAGGGTCGAACTATGGCTACACCTTC CASYSSGSNYGYTF
TRBJ2-5 . . TRBV18 TGTGCCAGCACACCCCGACCGAGCAAGGAGACCCAGTACTTC CASTPRPSKETQYF
TRBJ2-5 . . TRBV23-1 TGCGCCAGCAGTCAATCGGGGGGCGGGCTGAGTGAGACCCAGTACTTC CASSQSGGGLSETQYF
TRBJ1-5 once . TRBV7-2 TGTGCCAGCAGCCCTCAGTTTAGGCAGCCCCAGCATTTT CASSPQFRQPQHF
TRBJ2-5 . TRBD1 TRBV7-2 TGTGCCAGCAGCTATAGGACAGGGGGCAAGACCCAGTACTTC CASSYRTGGKTQYF
TRBJ2-4 few . TRBV6-1 TGTGCCAGCAGCGGTACCTATGACCAAGACATTCAGTACTTC CASSGTYDQDIQYF
TRBJ2-1 few . TRBV6-2/TRBV6-3 TGTGCCAGCAGTTACCGACAGCCCAAGGGCAATGAGCAGTTCTTC CASSYRQPKGNEQFF
TRBJ2-5 few TRBD2 TRBV11-2 TGTGCCAGCAGCCCCACTAGCGGGGTCCTCCGAGGGGCCCAGTACTTC CASSPTSGVLRGAQYF
TRBJ2-1 many TRBD2 TRBV7-2 TGTGCCAGCAGTTCTAGCGGGAGTTTATACAATGAGCAGTTCTTC CASSSSGSLYNEQFF
TRBJ1-1 . TRBD1 TRBV11-1 TGTGCCAGCAGCTTCTCATACAGGGGAGGCACTGAAGCTTTCTTT CASSFSYRGGTEAFF
TRBJ2-7 . . TRBV7-2 TGTGCCAGCAGCTTAGTGTGGGGGGGGCTCTCCCACGAGCAGTACTTC CASSLVWGGLSHEQYF
TRBJ2-1 . TRBD1 TRBV7-4 TGTGCCAGCAGCTCCACAGGGGGCTATCGGAGTGAGCAGTTCTTC CASSSTGGYRSEQFF
TRBJ2-7 . . TRBV6-5 TGTGCCAGCCTCGGGACGGCTTCCTACGAGCAGTACTTC CASLGTASYEQYF
TRBJ1-2 . . TRBV6-6 TGTGCCAGCACTGGAGATGGGGCCGGAAGCCTCTTC CASTGDGAGSLF
TRBJ2-1 many TRBD2 TRBV24-1 TGTGCCACCAGTGACGCGACTAGCCCCACCAATGAGCAGTTCTTC CATSDATSPTNEQFF
TRBJ2-3 . TRBD2 TRBV20-1 TGCAGTGCTACCAGACTAGCGGCTAGCACAGATACGCAGTATTTT CSATRLAASTDTQYF
TRBJ2-1 . TRBD2 TRBV12-3/TRBV12-4 TGTGCCAGCACTGGGGGGGTTCCAGCCTACAATGAGCAGTTCTTC CASTGGVPAYNEQFF
TRBJ2-7 . . TRBV7-9 TGTGCCAGCACGGACTCGTTTATTACAGAGACCTACGAGCAGTACTTC CASTDSFITETYEQYF
TRBJ1-4 few . TRBV5-1 TGCGCCAGCAGCCAATCCGGGGAGGAAAAACTGTTTTTT CASSQSGEEKLFF
TRBJ2-5 few . TRBV20-1 TGCAGTGCTCGAGGTGGGACTCAAGAGACCCAGTACTTC CSARGGTQETQYF
TRBJ2-1 few . TRBV20-1 TGCAGTGCTAGGGAACCGCTGGGGGAGCAGTTCTTC CSAREPLGEQFF
TRBJ1-2 . TRBD1 TRBV7-9 TGTGCCAGCAGCCACGGACAGGGAGGTGGCGGGTCATATGGCTACACCTTC CASSHGQGGGGSYGYTF
TRBJ2-1 . . TRBV20-1 TGCAGTGCAGCCGGTTCCGGGAATGAGCAGTTCTTC CSAAGSGNEQFF
TRBJ2-7 . . TRBV12-3/TRBV12-4 TGTGCCAGCAGTTCACCGGGACACGGTGCGGAGCAGTACTTC CASSSPGHGAEQYF
TRBJ2-5 few . TRBV10-3 TGTGCCATCAGTGAGAGGGGCGGAGGGGGCCAAGAGACCCAGTACTTC CAISERGGGGQETQYF
TRBJ2-3 once . TRBV5-6 TGTGCCAGCAGCTCCTTGTGGGCGGGGGCAGCAGATACGCAGTATTTT CASSSLWAGAADTQYF
TRBJ2-1 . TRBD2 TRBV2 TGTGCCAGCATTGCCGGGACTAGCTATGAGCAGTTCTTC CASIAGTSYEQFF
TRBJ1-2 . TRBD1 TRBV7-6 TGTGCCAGCAGCTCGGGACAGGGGGCTAACTATGGCTACACCTTC CASSSGQGANYGYTF
TRBJ2-1 few TRBD2 TRBV6-2/TRBV6-3 TGTGCCAGCAGTTACCTTAGACTAGCGGGACTCGACTTC CASSYLRLAGLDF
TRBJ2-3 . . TRBV3-1 TGTGCCAGCAGCCCTCTCCTCTTCGCAGGGGGCACAGATACGCAGTATTTT CASSPLLFAGGTDTQYF
TRBJ2-3 . . TRBV7-9 TGTGCCAGCACGCCACCTACTAGCACAGATACGCAGTATTTT CASTPPTSTDTQYF
TRBJ2-2 . TRBD2 TRBV5-1 TGCGCCAGCAGCCGAGCTAGCGGGAGCGACACCGGGGAGCTGTTTTTT CASSRASGSDTGELFF
TRBJ2-2 . TRBD1 TRBV19 TGTGCCAGTACGACAGGGTATCGATCCGGGGAGCTGTTTTTT CASTTGYRSGELFF
TRBJ2-7 many . TRBV7-6 TGTGCCAGCAGCTTAGTCGGGCAGCTAAGTTGCGAGCAGTACTTC CASSLVGQLSCEQYF
TRBJ2-2 few TRBD2 TRBV7-2 TGTGCCAGCAGCTTAGCCGCTAGCGGGGGGGCCGGCGGGGAGCTGTTTTTT CASSLAASGGAGGELFF
TRBJ1-4 few TRBD1 TRBV7-2 TGTGCCAGCAGCCCCCAAGGACAGGGAACTAATGAAAAACTGTTTTTT CASSPQGQGTNEKLFF
TRBJ1-1 few . TRBV7-2 TGTGCCAGCAGCTTGGGCACCGGGACGGGGGCTTTCTTT CASSLGTGTGAFF
TRBJ2-1 . TRBD2 TRBV12-3/TRBV12-4 TGTGCCAGCAGCAGACTAGCGGGAAACAATGAGCAGTTCTTC CASSRLAGNNEQFF
TRBJ2-1 . . TRBV6-5 TGTGCCAGCAGCCTCCGGGCCGCCTTGGGGGGCCACAATGAGCAGTTCTTC CASSLRAALGGHNEQFF
TRBJ2-5 . . TRBV20-1 TGCAGTGCTAGAGATTCGCGCAACCCCTGGGAGACCCAGTACTTC CSARDSRNPWETQYF
TRBJ2-1 few TRBD2 TRBV6-1 TGTGCCAGCAGTGAATATTTAGCGGGAGGGTCCCATGAGCAGTTCTTC CASSEYLAGGSHEQFF